The TCR beta chain under discussion was sequenced for a study of radiotherapy plus CTLA-4 blockade in lung cancer (dated by TCRdb to the late 2010s). Concerning the study at large: Among the enrolled patients, under 20% had an objective response, and 31% reached disease control.

General findings and caveats noted by the study authors: After treatment with radiotherapy and ipilimumab, TCR clones that originated in tumors expanded in peripheral blood. Increased serum interferon-beta after radiation, together with early dynamic changes in blood T cell clones, were reported to be the strongest predictors of response.

Library preparation used the immunoSEQ multiplex PCR assay. TCRdb re-hosts the immuneACCESS table, in-frame sequences only. Its copies lack some clones; in the studies checked, an unresolved V gene accounts for under half of them, and the cause for the rest is not known. The sample has 2,500 to 3,000 clones on record, roughly 79% of them singletons. The ten top clones hold roughly a fifth of the sample. Trimming takes 10 bases off V and 2 bases off J; junction bases not matched to a gene: 16. Taken from the germline V gene, the CDR1 and CDR2 loops are SGHTA and FQGNSA. The CDR3 runs 16 amino acids, cysteine and phenylalanine included. Only the CDR3 portion is preserved as DNA: 48 bases, with reading frame beginning at the first base. Details on this clone: Its antigen remains undetermined. It has no much larger one-base neighbor in the sample; base qualities were not kept.

In this study, focal radiation therapy paired with CTLA-4 blockade (ipilimumab) was tested in patients who had chemo-refractory metastatic non-small-cell lung cancer. The input for sequencing was tumor tissue, taken from a patient treated with radiotherapy plus ipilimumab. The clonotype comes from a human donor with non-small cell lung cancer that progressed on radiotherapy plus ipilimumab. Recombination joined TRBV7-2 with TRBJ1-1; TRBD1 aligns with 7 central bases. The DNA is as follows: TGTGCCACCACGGGGGGGTTCGACAGGGTAAACACTGAAGCTTTCTTT. It is translated as CATTGGFDRVNTEAFF.